The 15 T cell receptor beta chains presented below share a single source sample, sequenced in a study of response to subunit inactivated influenza vaccine. TCRdb used MiXCR to reprocess the RT-PCR reads, holding one entry per CDR3 protein. The table lists fewer than 200,000 distinct CDR3 sequences, around 9% of them singletons. The starting material was non-naive T cells sorted from PBMCs, obtained on the day of vaccination. The receptor source for this set is a man aged 50 to 59 who received an inactivated influenza vaccine.

The gene calls are TRBV6-2 or TRBV6-3 and TRBJ2-1; TRBD2 aligns across 10 bases. In germline, CDR1 is MNHEY, CDR2 SVGEGT. The CDR3 sequence is 16 residues long. The J segment lost 6 bases and the V segment lost 1 base, leaving 6 bases of the junction unmatched. This chain's CDR3 is CASSYLGLAGVNEQFF. The CDR3, as DNA: TGTGCCAGCAGTTACTTGGGGCTAGCGGGAGTCAATGAGCAGTTCTTC.

The chain recombines TRBV18 with TRBJ2-1; possibly TRBD1 for D (6 bases). There are 15 residues in the CDR3. V lost 6 bases, J lost 4 bases, and 16 bases lay in between. Germline CDR1 reads KGHSH; CDR2 reads LQKENI. Written as DNA, the CDR3 is TGTGCCAGCTCGCAACAGGGTCGGGGTTACAATGAGCAGTTCTTC. Translating it yields CASSQQGRGYNEQFF.

There are many counts of this clonotype. The chain recombines TRBV5-1 with TRBJ2-7; TRBD1 is a possible D gene (6 bases). Germline lookup yields CDR1 SGHRS and CDR2 YFSETQ. The CDR3 runs to 14 residues. Trimming pared 1 base from V and 6 bases from J, leaving 14 bases between. The CDR3 bases are TGCGCCAGCAGCTTGCTAGCAGGGGATGGCGAGCAGTACTTC. Translating gives CASSLLAGDGEQYF.

This clonotype was counted between two and nine times. The V call is TRBV9, the J call TRBJ2-1; the match to TRBD2 covers 10 bases. V shed 4 bases, J shed 10 bases, and the junction held 17 bases outside the gene matches. CDR3 length: 17 amino acids. The V gene's germline CDR1 is SGDLS and CDR2 YYNGEE. CDR3 bases: TGTGCCAGCAGCTCCAATCCTCTAGCGGGAGTATTCGGAGAGCAGTTCTTC. Protein sequence: CASSSNPLAGVFGEQFF.

The sample holds many counts of this clonotype. The chain carries TRBV7-8 and TRBJ1-1; TRBD1 matches at 7 bases. J lost 2 bases, V lost 1 base, and 4 bases had no gene match. From germline, CDR1 is SGHVS and CDR2 FQNEAQ. This CDR3 comprises 15 residues. The CDR3: CASSLDTGANTEAFF. CDR3 coding DNA: TGTGCCAGCAGCTTAGACACAGGGGCTAACACTGAAGCTTTCTTT.

This clonotype was observed a handful of times. The chain couples TRBV2 to TRBJ1-2; tentative D call: TRBD1 (5 bases). V lost 5 bases and J lost 6, with 10 bases in between. CDR1 is SNHLY, CDR2 FYNNEI, per germline. This CDR3 comprises 12 residues. CDR3 DNA sequence: TGTGCCAGCAGTCAGGGTCTAGATGGCTACACCTTC. Translating gives CASSQGLDGYTF.

The table lists this clonotype with many counts. The J gene is TRBJ2-2, the V gene TRBV7-2; the match to TRBD2 covers 14 bases. Germline lookup yields CDR1 SGHTA and CDR2 FQGNSA. The trim removed 6 bases at V and 6 bases at J, leaving 6 bases unmatched. The CDR3 is 16 residues long. CDR3: CASRPPGLAGAGELFF. DNA for the CDR3: TGTGCCAGCAGACCACCGGGACTAGCGGGAGCCGGGGAGCTGTTTTTT.

This clonotype was detected many times. The chain carries TRBV24-1 and TRBJ2-1; 10 nucleotides line up with TRBD2. The J segment lost 4 bases and the V segment lost 4 bases, leaving 9 bases of the junction unmatched. This CDR3 region has 17 residues. Germline V CDR1 and CDR2: KGHDR, SFDVKD. This CDR3 reads CATSDPTSGTTYNEQFF. CDR3 coding DNA: TGTGCCACCAGTGACCCAACTAGCGGGACCACATACAATGAGCAGTTCTTC.

J is TRBJ1-1 and V is TRBV28; no reliable D call. Trimming removed 6 bases from V and 5 bases from J, with 22 bases in between. The CDR3 spans 16 residues. Germline V gives CDR1 MDHEN, CDR2 SYDVKM. The CDR3 DNA sequence: TGTGCCAGCAGCCAATCGGGTCGGAGGTTAGGGACTGAAGCTTTCTTT. The encoded protein is CASSQSGRRLGTEAFF.

The J gene is TRBJ1-6, the V gene TRBV5-1; TRBD1 agrees at 7 bases. Losses at the gene ends were 2 bases for V and 9 bases for J; bases not matched to a gene: 5. Germline lookup yields CDR1 SGHRS and CDR2 YFSETQ. The CDR3 extends over 14 amino acids. CDR3 residues: CASSFLAGGSPLHF. The CDR3 DNA reads as TGCGCCAGCAGCTTTCTCGCAGGGGGTTCACCCCTCCACTTT.

Many counts were recorded for this clonotype. The chain is built from TRBV7-2 and TRBJ2-1; 7 nucleotides align to TRBD1. This CDR3 is 13 amino acids long. The ends lost 3 bases at V and 10 bases at J; junction bases unmatched: 6. Germline CDR1 SGHTA, CDR2 FQGNSA. CDR3 nucleotides: TGTGCCAGCAGCTTGACAGCGACAGGGGAGCAGTTCTTC. It specifies CASSLTATGEQFF.

This clonotype was seen a few times. V gene TRBV14 combines with J gene TRBJ1-1; D remains ambiguous. Trimming cost V 0 bases and J 4 bases, with 6 bases left between them. Germline V gene data show CDR1 as SGHDN and CDR2 as FVKESK. This CDR3 spans 13 amino acids. CDR3 region: CASSQDLTTEAFF. CDR3 bases: TGTGCCAGCAGCCAAGATCTTACCACTGAAGCTTTCTTT.

There are a few counts of this clonotype. V usage is TRBV7-9 and J usage is TRBJ2-5; 7 bases fit TRBD1. Germline values: CDR1 SEHNR, CDR2 FQNEAQ (reference sequence). This CDR3 comprises 12 residues. The V and J ends lost 10 bases and 5 bases, in that order; junction bases with no gene match: 7. The CDR3 DNA reads TGTGCCACGAAGGGGGCTGGTGAGACCCAGTACTTC. Translation gives CATKGAGETQYF.

The rearrangement uses TRBV27 and TRBJ1-1; 8 bases map to TRBD1. Looked up from germline, CDR1 is MNHEY and CDR2 is SMNVEV (reference sequence). With V trimmed by 0 bases and J by 1 base, 16 bases remained unmatched. The CDR3 extends over 20 amino acids. CDR3 loop: CASSLSTYNPGGRENTEAFF. In DNA form, the CDR3 reads TGTGCCAGCAGTTTATCGACCTACAATCCAGGGGGCCGGGAGAACACTGAAGCTTTCTTT.

The CDR3 loop is CASSIGTGAYGYTF. For the CDR3, the DNA is TGTGCCAGTAGTATCGGGACAGGCGCCTATGGCTACACCTTC. The rearrangement joins TRBV19 to TRBJ1-2; 8 bases line up with TRBD1. V lost 3 bases to trimming and J lost 4 bases; unmatched junction nucleotides: 4. The CDR3 has 14 amino acids. CDR1 is LNHDA, CDR2 SQIVND, per germline (reference sequence).